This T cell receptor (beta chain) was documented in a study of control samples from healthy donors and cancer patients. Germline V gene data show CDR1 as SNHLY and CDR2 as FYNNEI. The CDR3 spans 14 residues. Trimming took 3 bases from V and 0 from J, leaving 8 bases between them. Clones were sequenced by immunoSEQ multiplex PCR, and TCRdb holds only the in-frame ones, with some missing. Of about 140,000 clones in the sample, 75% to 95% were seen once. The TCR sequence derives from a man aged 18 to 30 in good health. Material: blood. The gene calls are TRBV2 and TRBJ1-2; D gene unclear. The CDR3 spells CASSERLTNYGYTF. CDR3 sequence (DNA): TGTGCCAGCAGTGAGAGGTTAACTAACTATGGCTACACCTTC.